Listed here are 27 T cell receptor beta chains from one sample, sequenced in a study of blood T cell repertoires in COVID-19 (dated by TCRdb to 2018 to 2020). Library construction relied on the immunoSEQ multiplex PCR assay. TCRdb re-hosts the immuneACCESS table, in-frame sequences only. Its copies lack some clones; in the studies checked, an unresolved V gene accounts for under half of them, and the cause for the rest is not known. The sample contains 70,000 to 100,000 clones, approximately 88% of them found a single time. The top ten constitute about a sixth of the sample. Sequenced: peripheral blood. Receptors originate from a woman in her sixties or seventies with COVID-19, enrolled during active disease.

V usage is TRBV6-5 and J usage is TRBJ1-2; perhaps TRBD1 as D (5 bases). Per the germline V gene, CDR1 is MNHEY and CDR2 is SVGAGI. Trimming removed 7 bases at V and 4 bases at J, with 13 bases between. The CDR3 contains 13 residues. This CDR3 is CASNSGQVYGYTF. The CDR3 DNA reads TGTGCCAGCAATTCTGGACAAGTCTATGGCTACACCTTC.

The chain links TRBV30 to TRBJ1-1, with 10 positions matching TRBD1. Losses at the gene ends were 4 bases for V and 3 bases for J; bases not matched to a gene: 5. Germline values: CDR1 GTSNPN, CDR2 SVGIG (reference sequence). There are 14 residues in the CDR3. The CDR3 region has the DNA TGTGCCTGGATTCGCGGACAGGGGGACACTGAAGCTTTCTTT. Protein: CAWIRGQGDTEAFF.

The rearrangement joins TRBV3-1 (or the pseudogene TRBV3-2) to TRBJ1-6; D is perhaps TRBD1 (5 bases). Trimming removed 0 bases at V and 8 bases at J, with 23 bases between. The germline V gene has CDR1 LGHDT and CDR2 YNNKEL (reference sequence). There are 19 residues in the CDR3. In DNA form, the CDR3 reads TGTGCCAGCAGCCAAGATCCTCGCCGATGGGGGGGGTATTATTCACCCCTCCACTTT. Translating gives CASSQDPRRWGGYYSPLHF.

The V call is TRBV7-2, the J call TRBJ2-1; D is ambiguous. Trimming shortened V by 5 bases and J by 2 bases, and 10 bases separated the two germline ends. CDR3 length equals 14 residues. Germline V CDR1 and CDR2: SGHTA, FQGNSA. In nucleotides, the CDR3 is TGTGCCAGCAGCCCCCGGGTAGCCTACAATGAGCAGTTCTTC. Encoded protein: CASSPRVAYNEQFF.

Written as DNA, the CDR3 is TGTGCCAGCACGGGCAGCGGAGAGACCCAGTACTTC. This encodes CASTGSGETQYF. The genes are TRBV6-5 and TRBJ2-5, with D perhaps matching TRBD2 (5 bases). V was trimmed by 7 bases and J by 4 bases, leaving 10 bases between them. The CDR3 is made up of 12 amino acids. Germline CDR1 and CDR2: MNHEY and SVGAGI.

The sample holds one count of this clone. V and J are TRBV29-1 and TRBJ2-5; no clear D. The CDR3 is made up of 11 amino acids. V dropped 7 bases and J dropped 2 bases, with 8 bases sitting between them. Germline V CDR1 and CDR2: SQVTM, ANQGSEA. In nucleotides, the CDR3 is TGCAGCGGATTACAGCAAGAGACCCAGTACTTC. Translating it yields CSGLQQETQYF.

The V gene is TRBV5-8, the J gene TRBJ1-2, with TRBD1 matching over 7 bases. CDR1 is SGHTS and CDR2 is YDEGEE in the germline V gene. This CDR3 has 14 residues. Losses at the gene ends were 4 bases for V and 4 bases for J; bases not matched to a gene: 7. The CDR3 coding sequence is TGTGCCAGCAGCGCCCACAGGGGATCCTATGGCTACACCTTC. Translating gives CASSAHRGSYGYTF.

V is TRBV6-5 and J is TRBJ1-5; D may be TRBD1 (6 bases). The CDR3 totals 14 residues. Between the trimmed V and J ends, which lost 7 bases and 3 bases, there was a span of 13 bases. The V gene's germline CDR1 is MNHEY and CDR2 SVGAGI. DNA of the CDR3: TGTGCCAGCACCAGCCGGGACACCAATCAGCCCCAGCATTTT. It specifies CASTSRDTNQPQHF.

This chain joins TRBV2 and TRBJ2-5; tentative D call: TRBD1 (6 bases). The CDR3 covers 12 residues. Per the germline V gene, CDR1 is SNHLY and CDR2 is FYNNEI. Trimming pared 6 bases from V and 4 bases from J, leaving 9 bases between. CDR3 loop: CASSRGRETQYF. The CDR3 DNA sequence: TGTGCCAGCAGCAGGGGTCGAGAGACCCAGTACTTC.

This clone was seen once. The V gene is TRBV11-2, the J gene TRBJ1-4; D possibly corresponds to TRBD1 (6 bases). Germline V gene sequence: CDR1 SGHAT, CDR2 FQNNGV. This CDR3 spans 15 amino acids. Deletions cut 1 base from V and 3 bases from J, with 9 bases between. DNA of the CDR3: TGTGCCAGCAGCTTAGGTGGGGGCTCTAATGAAAAACTGTTTTTT. The encoded protein is CASSLGGGSNEKLFF.

V usage is TRBV19 and J usage is TRBJ1-5; D gene uncertain. V was pared by 8 bases and J by 2 bases, with 16 bases between. The CDR3 contains 15 residues. CDR1 is LNHDA, CDR2 SQIVND, per germline (reference sequence). The DNA for the CDR3 is TGTGCCAGTGGAGGCGGGAAGGAGGGCAATCAGCCCCAGCATTTT. It specifies CASGGGKEGNQPQHF.

V usage is TRBV5-1 and J usage is TRBJ1-1; D remains unclear. V lost 4 bases and J 3 bases, leaving 19 bases between the germline ends. CDR1 SGHRS and CDR2 YFSETQ come from the germline V gene. The CDR3 runs to 16 residues. The CDR3 bases are TGCGCCAGCAGCGCGGACCCGAAGACTATGTACACTGAAGCTTTCTTT. Amino acids: CASSADPKTMYTEAFF.

The gene calls are TRBV6-4 and TRBJ2-5, with TRBD2 identical over 8 bases. The CDR3 has 16 amino acids. V shed 7 bases, J shed 2 bases, and the junction held 12 bases outside the gene matches. Germline CDR1 is MRHNA and CDR2 is SNTAGT. In DNA form, the CDR3 reads TGTGCCAGCAAGGGCGGGGGGCTTGGAGGACAAGAGACCCAGTACTTC. This sequence encodes CASKGGGLGGQETQYF.

The gene calls are TRBV11-2 and TRBJ1-4, with D possibly being TRBD1 (6 bases). Between the trimmed V and J ends, which lost 4 bases and 5 bases, there was a span of 14 bases. The CDR3 totals 15 residues. CDR1 SGHAT and CDR2 FQNNGV come from the germline V gene. DNA of the CDR3: TGTGCCAGCAGCTCATGGACAGCTAAGAATGAAAAACTGTTTTTT. Translation gives CASSSWTAKNEKLFF.

V and J are TRBV29-1 and TRBJ1-2; perhaps TRBD1 as D (6 bases). V lost 1 base to trimming and J lost 1 base, with 16 bases between them. Germline lookup yields CDR1 SQVTM and CDR2 ANQGSEA. This CDR3 is built from 16 residues. The CDR3 DNA reads as TGCAGCGTTGAAGGTGTGGGGGCCCTCCTTAACTATGGCTACACCTTC. As protein: CSVEGVGALLNYGYTF.

The genes are TRBV24-1 and TRBJ1-2, with TRBD1 as a possible D gene (6 bases). This CDR3 has 15 residues. The V gene's germline CDR1 is KGHDR and CDR2 SFDVKD. V gave up 2 bases and J gave up 2 bases, with 11 bases separating them. In DNA, the CDR3 is TGTGCCACCAGTGATTCCCGAACAGGGAACTATGGCTACACCTTC. Residues: CATSDSRTGNYGYTF.

This clone was seen only a few times. The chain uses TRBV2 and TRBJ1-3, with D tentatively TRBD1 (5 bases). Germline V gene lookup returns CDR1 SNHLY and CDR2 FYNNEI. The length of the CDR3 is 13 residues. The V gene lost 9 bases and the J gene lost 2 bases, with 11 bases spanning the gap. CDR3 coding DNA: TGTGCCAGTAAAACAGGAACTGGAAACACCATATATTTT. This sequence encodes CASKTGTGNTIYF.

The J gene is TRBJ2-7, the V gene TRBV5-4, with D hard to call. CDR1 and CDR2 from the germline V gene are SGHNT and YYREEE (reference sequence). This CDR3 is built from 13 residues. Between the trimmed V and J ends, which lost 0 bases and 12 bases, there was a span of 16 bases. CDR3 region: CASSLGSGVSWYF. The CDR3 region has the DNA TGTGCCAGCAGCTTGGGTTCCGGTGTTTCGTGGTACTTC.

The count of this clone is one. DNA of the CDR3: TGTGCCAGCTCACCCGGGACTAACGACAATGAGCAGTTCTTC. It is translated as CASSPGTNDNEQFF. This chain joins TRBV18 and TRBJ2-1; 7 nucleotides match TRBD2. The CDR3 has 14 residues. The ends lost 3 bases at V and 5 bases at J; junction bases unmatched: 4. Germline V gene sequence: CDR1 KGHSH, CDR2 LQKENI.

V and J are TRBV7-9 and TRBJ2-5; 8 bases are shared with TRBD1. CDR3 length: 15 residues. The V and J ends lost 1 base and 3 bases, in that order; junction bases with no gene match: 4. Germline-derived CDR1 and CDR2 are SEHNR and FQNEAQ (reference sequence). CDR3 amino acids: CASSLVGQAKETQYF. The CDR3 DNA follows: TGTGCCAGCAGCTTAGTGGGACAGGCCAAAGAGACCCAGTACTTC.

The rearrangement uses TRBV24-1 and TRBJ2-6; 8 bases map to TRBD2. CDR3 length: 19 residues. Losses at the gene ends were 3 bases for V and 2 bases for J; bases not matched to a gene: 11. CDR1 KGHDR and CDR2 SFDVKD come from the germline V gene. CDR3 in DNA: TGTGCCACCAGTGATCGCAGGGCGGGGGGCGGTACTGGGGCCAACGTCCTGACTTTC. Translating it yields CATSDRRAGGGTGANVLTF.

For the CDR3, the DNA is TGTGCTAGTGGTCTCTCCGTCTACGAGCAGTACTTC. This encodes CASGLSVYEQYF. The chain carries TRBV12-5 and TRBJ2-7, with D hard to call. The CDR3 extends over 12 amino acids. Germline CDR1 and CDR2: LGHNT and FRNRAP. V was trimmed by 5 bases and J by 3 bases, leaving 8 bases between them.

The genes are TRBV3-1 (or the pseudogene TRBV3-2) and TRBJ2-5; maybe TRBD1 (6 bases). Deletions cut 3 bases from V and 6 bases from J, with 11 bases between. The CDR3 totals 13 residues. Germline V gives CDR1 LGHDT, CDR2 YNNKEL (reference sequence). The CDR3: CASSHTGTKTQYF. DNA for the CDR3: TGTGCCAGCAGCCATACAGGGACGAAGACCCAGTACTTC.

This chain links TRBV6-5 with TRBJ1-2; TRBD1 agrees at 7 bases. CDR1 is MNHEY, CDR2 SVGAGI, per germline. The V segment lost 5 bases and the J segment 4 bases; nucleotides outside the gene matches: 10. The CDR3 spans 15 residues. The CDR3 coding sequence is TGTGCCAGCAGTCCGACCGGGGACAGCCCCTATGGCTACACCTTC. As protein: CASSPTGDSPYGYTF.

The chain recombines TRBV6-6 with TRBJ2-1; D is undetermined. The CDR3 spans 14 residues. Trimming shortened V by 4 bases and J by 7 bases, and 14 bases separated the two germline ends. Per the germline V gene, CDR1 is MNHNY and CDR2 is SVGAGI (reference sequence). In nucleotides, the CDR3 is TGTGCCAGCAGTTTTACACCACCCAGGAATGAGCAGTTCTTC. This gives the protein CASSFTPPRNEQFF.

This clone was observed a few times. The chain is built from TRBV6-2 or TRBV6-3 and TRBJ2-1; 10 bases are a match to TRBD2. The CDR3 covers 16 residues. In germline, CDR1 is MNHEY, CDR2 SVGEGT. J lost 3 bases, V lost 0 bases, and 2 bases had no gene match. The chain's CDR3 is CASSYSSGGGYNEQFF. The CDR3 region has the DNA TGTGCCAGCAGTTACTCCAGCGGGGGGGGCTACAATGAGCAGTTCTTC.

The gene calls are TRBV18 and TRBJ1-6; 9 bases agree with TRBD1. Germline V gives CDR1 KGHSH, CDR2 LQKENI. Trimming took 4 bases from V and 5 from J; bases not matched to a gene: 3. The CDR3 has 15 amino acids. The CDR3 here is CASSLRDRDNSPLHF. The CDR3 DNA reads TGTGCCAGCTCACTCCGGGACAGGGATAATTCACCCCTCCACTTT. Looking up the rest from reference TRBV18 and TRBJ1-6 gives the full variable domain: NAGVMQNPRHLVRRRGQEARLRCSPMKGHSHVYWYRQLPEEGLKFMVYLQKENIIDESGMPKERFSAEFPKEGPSILRIQQVVRGDSAAYFCASSLRDRDNSPLHFGNGTRLTVT.